This is a list of T cell receptor beta chains from one sample in a study of blood T cells in healthy people across ages. TCRdb passed the 5' RACE reads through MiXCR, listing each CDR3 protein once. Of fewer than 2 million distinct CDR3 sequences detected, about two fifths appear once; the ten largest clones hold about 21%. What was sequenced was blood. All receptors come from a human donor in good health. Each CDR3 is given with its conserved first and last residue. D genes are given only for firm matches. A row's size may be missing; if present it is once, few, many or a size class.

v_call: TRBV3-1; j_call: TRBJ1-4; clone_size: .; d_call: .; cdr3_aa: CASSQDAGTNEKLFF; cdr3_nt: TGTGCCAGCAGCCAAGACGCAGGGACAAATGAAAAACTGTTTTTT
v_call: TRBV10-3; j_call: TRBJ2-5; clone_size: .; d_call: .; cdr3_aa: CAISFQGTQYF; cdr3_nt: TGTGCCATCAGCTTCCAAGGGACCCAGTACTTC
v_call: TRBV2; j_call: TRBJ1-6; clone_size: .; d_call: TRBD1; cdr3_aa: CASRAPGQGSSPLHF; cdr3_nt: TGTGCCAGCAGGGCCCCGGGACAGGGAAGTTCACCCCTCCACTTT
v_call: TRBV24-1; j_call: TRBJ2-7; clone_size: many; d_call: .; cdr3_aa: CANGGVTYEQYF; cdr3_nt: TGTGCCAATGGGGGCGTGACCTACGAGCAGTACTTC
v_call: TRBV15; j_call: TRBJ1-2; clone_size: few; d_call: .; cdr3_aa: CATSREGGGYGYTF; cdr3_nt: TGTGCCACCAGCAGAGAGGGGGGAGGCTATGGCTACACCTTC
v_call: TRBV11-2; j_call: TRBJ1-1; clone_size: many; d_call: .; cdr3_aa: CASSLVGSTTEAFF; cdr3_nt: TGTGCCAGCAGCTTAGTCGGGAGTACCACTGAAGCTTTCTTT
v_call: TRBV9; j_call: TRBJ1-1; clone_size: .; d_call: .; cdr3_aa: CASSVETGSEAFF; cdr3_nt: TGTGCCAGCAGCGTAGAAACAGGGTCTGAAGCTTTCTTT
v_call: TRBV7-2; j_call: TRBJ2-5; clone_size: few; d_call: .; cdr3_aa: CASSFGRWGETQYF; cdr3_nt: TGTGCCAGCAGCTTTGGGCGGTGGGGAGAGACCCAGTACTTC
v_call: TRBV6-1; j_call: TRBJ2-6; clone_size: .; d_call: .; cdr3_aa: CASSRSGAGANVLTF; cdr3_nt: TGTGCCAGCAGTCGGTCAGGGGCTGGGGCCAACGTCCTGACTTTC
v_call: TRBV11-1; j_call: TRBJ2-3; clone_size: .; d_call: .; cdr3_aa: CASSIDRVRQREPDTQYF; cdr3_nt: TGTGCCAGCAGCATAGACAGGGTAAGGCAGCGGGAACCAGATACGCAGTATTTT
v_call: TRBV6-1; j_call: TRBJ1-2; clone_size: .; d_call: .; cdr3_aa: CASSARGSDYGYTF; cdr3_nt: TGTGCCAGCAGTGCTCGGGGTTCGGACTATGGCTACACCTTC
v_call: TRBV11-3; j_call: TRBJ2-1; clone_size: .; d_call: .; cdr3_aa: CASSSRDTNEQFF; cdr3_nt: TGTGCCAGCAGCTCCCGGGACACCAATGAGCAGTTCTTC
v_call: TRBV9; j_call: TRBJ2-5; clone_size: .; d_call: TRBD2; cdr3_aa: CASSAGLTTETQYF; cdr3_nt: TGTGCCAGCAGCGCGGGACTAACTACGGAGACCCAGTACTTC
v_call: TRBV4-1; j_call: TRBJ2-4; clone_size: few; d_call: TRBD1; cdr3_aa: CASSYPGQGRQEQYF; cdr3_nt: TGCGCCAGCAGCTACCCGGGACAGGGTCGTCAGGAGCAGTACTTC
v_call: TRBV9; j_call: TRBJ2-3; clone_size: .; d_call: TRBD2; cdr3_aa: CASSVGGGTSSTDTQYF; cdr3_nt: TGTGCCAGCAGCGTAGGGGGGGGGACTAGTAGTACAGATACGCAGTATTTT
v_call: TRBV27; j_call: TRBJ2-7; clone_size: .; d_call: .; cdr3_aa: CASSPQVESYEQYF; cdr3_nt: TGTGCCAGCAGCCCTCAAGTCGAGTCCTACGAGCAGTACTTC
v_call: TRBV6-6; j_call: TRBJ2-5; clone_size: .; d_call: TRBD1; cdr3_aa: CASSSRPTGWETQYF; cdr3_nt: TGTGCCAGCAGTTCCCGGCCGACAGGGTGGGAGACCCAGTACTTC
v_call: TRBV27; j_call: TRBJ2-1; clone_size: few; d_call: TRBD1; cdr3_aa: CASRLTGHEQFF; cdr3_nt: TGTGCCAGCAGACTGACAGGGCACGAGCAGTTCTTC
v_call: TRBV6-2/TRBV6-3; j_call: TRBJ2-1; clone_size: .; d_call: .; cdr3_aa: CASSYLSGAGNEQFF; cdr3_nt: TGTGCCAGCAGTTACCTCTCGGGGGCGGGCAATGAGCAGTTCTTC
v_call: TRBV20-1; j_call: TRBJ1-4; clone_size: once; d_call: TRBD1; cdr3_aa: CSARVGTANREKLFF; cdr3_nt: TGCAGTGCCCGAGTTGGGACAGCAAACAGGGAAAAACTGTTTTTT
v_call: TRBV5-4; j_call: TRBJ2-5; clone_size: .; d_call: .; cdr3_aa: CASTLLGGETQYF; cdr3_nt: TGTGCCAGCACCCTACTAGGGGGAGAGACCCAGTACTTC
v_call: TRBV9; j_call: TRBJ2-6; clone_size: .; d_call: .; cdr3_aa: CASSVQGTGANVLTF; cdr3_nt: TGTGCCAGCAGCGTCCAGGGTACTGGGGCCAACGTCCTGACTTTC
v_call: TRBV18; j_call: TRBJ2-1; clone_size: .; d_call: TRBD1; cdr3_aa: CASSPGQGARGEQFF; cdr3_nt: TGTGCCAGCTCACCCGGACAGGGGGCGCGGGGTGAGCAGTTCTTC
v_call: TRBV20-1; j_call: TRBJ1-1; clone_size: .; d_call: .; cdr3_aa: CSASFGAPGGSNTEAFF; cdr3_nt: TGCAGTGCTAGTTTTGGCGCGCCGGGGGGCTCGAACACTGAAGCTTTCTTT
v_call: TRBV7-3; j_call: TRBJ2-5; clone_size: few; d_call: .; cdr3_aa: CASSLGAGNYKQETQYF; cdr3_nt: TGTGCCAGCAGCTTAGGTGCGGGAAACTACAAACAAGAGACCCAGTACTTC
v_call: TRBV15; j_call: TRBJ2-1; clone_size: .; d_call: .; cdr3_aa: CATSEEHSYSYNEQFF; cdr3_nt: TGTGCCACCAGCGAAGAACACAGCTACTCCTACAATGAGCAGTTCTTC
v_call: TRBV13; j_call: TRBJ2-7; clone_size: .; d_call: .; cdr3_aa: CASSFGTANPDEQYF; cdr3_nt: TGTGCCAGCAGCTTCGGTACAGCTAATCCTGACGAGCAGTACTTC
v_call: TRBV12-3/TRBV12-4; j_call: TRBJ1-6; clone_size: few; d_call: .; cdr3_aa: CASSSREGAGSPLHF; cdr3_nt: TGTGCCAGCAGTTCTAGGGAGGGTGCAGGATCACCCCTCCACTTT
v_call: TRBV28; j_call: TRBJ1-4; clone_size: .; d_call: .; cdr3_aa: CASIPNSSNEKLFF; cdr3_nt: TGTGCCAGCATCCCTAACAGCTCAAATGAAAAACTGTTTTTT
v_call: TRBV5-1; j_call: TRBJ2-3; clone_size: once; d_call: TRBD2; cdr3_aa: CASSSGLEVTDTQYF; cdr3_nt: TGCGCCAGCAGCTCCGGACTAGAAGTCACAGATACGCAGTATTTT
v_call: TRBV12-3/TRBV12-4; j_call: TRBJ2-1; clone_size: .; d_call: .; cdr3_aa: CASSVQTGPNNEQFF; cdr3_nt: TGTGCCAGCAGTGTACAGACAGGTCCTAACAATGAGCAGTTCTTC
v_call: TRBV7-3; j_call: TRBJ2-2; clone_size: .; d_call: .; cdr3_aa: CASSPDPLPGELFF; cdr3_nt: TGTGCCAGCAGCCCCGACCCCCTCCCCGGGGAGCTGTTTTTT
v_call: TRBV28; j_call: TRBJ1-6; clone_size: .; d_call: .; cdr3_aa: CASSAPRRRFNSPLHF; cdr3_nt: TGTGCCAGCAGTGCCCCCCGACGTCGCTTTAATTCACCCCTCCACTTT
v_call: TRBV9; j_call: TRBJ2-7; clone_size: once; d_call: .; cdr3_aa: CASSVGASHYEQYF; cdr3_nt: TGTGCCAGCAGCGTAGGAGCCAGCCACTACGAGCAGTACTTC
v_call: TRBV20-1; j_call: TRBJ2-5; clone_size: .; d_call: .; cdr3_aa: CSSTGEGPQSAQYF; cdr3_nt: TGCAGCTCAACCGGCGAGGGGCCCCAGTCGGCCCAGTACTTC
v_call: TRBV7-2; j_call: TRBJ2-2; clone_size: .; d_call: .; cdr3_aa: CASSLLPGTGELFF; cdr3_nt: TGTGCCAGCAGCTTACTTCCTGGTACCGGGGAGCTGTTTTTT
v_call: TRBV24-1; j_call: TRBJ2-3; clone_size: .; d_call: TRBD1; cdr3_aa: CATSDLRQGYLGTDTQYF; cdr3_nt: TGTGCCACCAGTGATTTGAGACAGGGATATTTGGGCACAGATACGCAGTATTTT
v_call: TRBV4-3; j_call: TRBJ2-3; clone_size: .; d_call: .; cdr3_aa: CASSQEDGWGTDTQYF; cdr3_nt: TGCGCCAGCAGCCAAGAGGACGGGTGGGGCACAGATACGCAGTATTTT
v_call: TRBV18; j_call: TRBJ2-1; clone_size: .; d_call: TRBD2; cdr3_aa: CASSPFAGGPNEQFF; cdr3_nt: TGTGCCAGCTCACCATTTGCGGGGGGCCCCAATGAGCAGTTCTTC
v_call: TRBV9; j_call: TRBJ1-6; clone_size: .; d_call: .; cdr3_aa: CASSVEGVNSPLHF; cdr3_nt: TGTGCCAGCAGCGTAGAAGGGGTTAATTCACCCCTCCACTTT
v_call: TRBV11-1; j_call: TRBJ2-3; clone_size: .; d_call: TRBD2; cdr3_aa: CASSLEPSGPTDTQYF; cdr3_nt: TGTGCCAGCAGCTTAGAGCCTAGCGGTCCCACAGATACGCAGTATTTT
v_call: TRBV20-1; j_call: TRBJ2-4; clone_size: once; d_call: .; cdr3_aa: CSAMTDLAKNIRYF; cdr3_nt: TGCAGTGCTATGACAGACTTAGCCAAAAACATTCGGTACTTC
v_call: TRBV20-1; j_call: TRBJ2-1; clone_size: .; d_call: TRBD2; cdr3_aa: CSARDRDGGVYNEQVF; cdr3_nt: TGCAGTGCTAGAGATCGGGACGGGGGGGTCTACAATGAGCAGGTCTTC
v_call: TRBV9; j_call: TRBJ2-7; clone_size: .; d_call: .; cdr3_aa: CASSQQSSYEQYF; cdr3_nt: TGTGCCAGCAGCCAACAGAGTTCCTACGAGCAGTACTTC
v_call: TRBV4-1; j_call: TRBJ2-3; clone_size: .; d_call: .; cdr3_aa: CASSHGSTDTQYF; cdr3_nt: TGCGCCAGCAGCCACGGATCGACAGATACGCAGTATTTT
v_call: TRBV29-1; j_call: TRBJ2-1; clone_size: .; d_call: .; cdr3_aa: CSAGVGVGRNEQFF; cdr3_nt: TGCAGCGCCGGAGTAGGGGTGGGGAGGAATGAGCAGTTCTTC
v_call: TRBV6-2/TRBV6-3; j_call: TRBJ1-5; clone_size: few; d_call: .; cdr3_aa: CASRISRGINQPQHF; cdr3_nt: TGTGCCAGCAGAATAAGCCGGGGTATCAATCAGCCCCAGCATTTT
v_call: TRBV3-1; j_call: TRBJ2-1; clone_size: few; d_call: TRBD2; cdr3_aa: CASSQGSGGEQFF; cdr3_nt: TGCGCCAGCAGCCAAGGGTCGGGGGGGGAGCAGTTCTTC
v_call: TRBV28; j_call: TRBJ1-2; clone_size: few; d_call: .; cdr3_aa: CASSPDIGYTF; cdr3_nt: TGTGCCAGCAGTCCGGACATTGGCTACACCTTC